The present entry profiles one T cell receptor (beta chain) with its context. The CDR3 spans 15 residues. Germline-derived CDR1 and CDR2 are SGHVS and FNYEAQ. The ends were cut back, 4 bases at V and 5 bases at J, with 14 bases in the middle. Method: immunoSEQ multiplex PCR; TCRdb's copy keeps in-frame clones and lacks some. The sample comprises 65,000 to 90,000 clones, about 89% of which are singletons, and roughly 8.4% rests with the top ten. This entry belongs to a study of OX40 agonist ivuxolimab in advanced cancers. This sequence originates from an adult with an advanced solid tumor such as melanoma, head and neck, liver or kidney cancer. The chain employs TRBV7-6 and TRBJ2-2; D is possibly TRBD1 or TRBD2 (5 bases each). The sequencing here drew on CD4+ or CD8+ T cells sorted from blood, taken in a trial of the OX40 agonist ivuxolimab. CDR3 loop: CASSSGTRPTGELFF. The DNA of the CDR3 is TGTGCCAGCAGCTCCGGGACCCGCCCGACCGGGGAGCTGTTTTTT.